These T cell receptor beta chains were read from a single sample in a study of blood T cell repertoires in COVID-19. TCRdb's copy holds only in-frame clones and misses some; the assay was immunoSEQ multiplex PCR. In the table there are around 460,000 clones, 70% to 90% of which are singletons. The specimen sequenced was peripheral blood. The receptors here all came from a man between 18 and 29 years old with COVID-19, enrolled during active disease. Each CDR3 is given with its conserved first and last residue. A D gene is named only where the DNA matches it firmly. Size is stated for part of the rows, as once, few or many counts, or as a class when the clone is expanded.

>TRBV2|.|TRBJ2-3|.
CASSEYSQGTDTQYF
TGTGCCAGCAGTGAATATTCACAGGGCACAGATACGCAGTATTTT
>TRBV14|TRBD2|TRBJ2-1|.
CASSQRRGAGVLNEQFF
TGTGCCAGCAGCCAAAGGCGGGGGGCAGGTGTTTTAAATGAGCAGTTCTTC
>TRBV4-1|TRBD1|TRBJ1-1|.
CASSQERGQGSLTEAFF
TGCGCCAGCAGCCAAGAAAGGGGACAGGGGTCTTTAACTGAAGCTTTCTTT
>TRBV18|TRBD1|TRBJ2-5|.
CASSPFSGGETQYF
TGTGCCAGCTCACCGTTCTCAGGGGGAGAGACCCAGTACTTC
>TRBV7-8|.|TRBJ2-1|once
CASSSLGGPYNEQFF
TGTGCCAGCAGCTCTTTAGGAGGACCCTACAATGAGCAGTTCTTC
>TRBV3-1/TRBV3-2|TRBD1|TRBJ1-2|once
CASSPGQGNYGYTF
TGTGCCAGCAGCCCGGGACAGGGCAACTATGGCTACACCTTC
>TRBV5-4|TRBD1|TRBJ2-2|few
CASSKQGAGELFF
TGTGCCAGCAGCAAGCAGGGGGCCGGGGAGCTGTTTTTT
>TRBV5-1|TRBD2|TRBJ2-3|.
CASSLSASGRLETQYF
TGCGCCAGCAGCTTATCGGCTAGCGGGAGACTAGAGACGCAGTATTTT
>TRBV5-1|.|TRBJ2-5|.
CASSPRTIGGETQYF
TGCGCCAGCAGCCCAAGGACCATTGGAGGGGAGACCCAGTACTTC
>TRBV7-9|TRBD1|TRBJ2-7|.
CASSRSGTGLYEQYF
TGTGCCAGCAGTCGCTCCGGGACAGGGCTCTACGAGCAGTACTTC
>TRBV18|.|TRBJ1-5|.
CASSPTGTGNQPQHF
TGTGCCAGCTCACCTACAGGGACGGGTAATCAGCCCCAGCATTTT
>TRBV18|.|TRBJ1-1|.
CASSPGEPRGDLNTEAFF
TGTGCCAGCTCACCAGGGGAACCCAGGGGCGACCTGAACACTGAAGCTTTCTTT
>TRBV19|.|TRBJ1-6|once
CASSPQRGNYNSPLHF
TGTGCCAGTAGCCCCCAGCGGGGGAACTATAATTCACCCCTCCACTTT
>TRBV5-1|.|TRBJ1-5|.
CASSLEGGNQPQHF
TGCGCCAGCAGCCTAGAAGGCGGCAATCAGCCCCAGCATTTT
>TRBV4-1|.|TRBJ2-5|.
CASSHLEETQYF
TGCGCCAGCAGCCACCTTGAGGAGACCCAGTACTTC
>TRBV2|.|TRBJ2-7|.
CASRPDILSYEQYF
TGTGCCAGCAGGCCCGACATTCTTTCCTACGAGCAGTACTTC
>TRBV9|.|TRBJ2-1|.
CASSLFGLADEQFF
TGTGCCAGCAGCCTTTTCGGCCTAGCCGATGAGCAGTTCTTC
>TRBV5-4|TRBD1|TRBJ1-6|.
CASSLPGQENSPLHF
TGTGCCAGCAGCTTGCCAGGACAGGAGAATTCACCCCTCCACTTT
>TRBV19|.|TRBJ2-3|.
CASSTGDTQYF
TGTGCCAGTAGTACAGGGGATACGCAGTATTTT
>TRBV29-1|.|TRBJ2-5|.
CSSTGKTGGPVTQYF
TGCAGCTCTACGGGGAAAACTGGTGGGCCTGTGACCCAGTACTTC
>TRBV3-1/TRBV3-2|TRBD2|TRBJ2-7|.
CASSQGLAGTSYEQYF
TGTGCCAGCAGCCAAGGACTAGCGGGCACCTCCTACGAGCAGTACTTC
>TRBV5-1|.|TRBJ1-6|.
CASSQTGNSPLHF
TGCGCCAGCAGCCAAACAGGGAATTCACCCCTCCACTTT
>TRBV28|TRBD2|TRBJ2-1|few
CASSSRGGPRDEQFF
TGTGCCAGCAGTTCTCGGGGGGGGCCTAGGGATGAGCAGTTCTTC
>TRBV10-3|TRBD2|TRBJ2-3|.
CAISVSGRPDTQYF
TGTGCCATCAGTGTTAGCGGGAGGCCAGATACGCAGTATTTT
>TRBV9|TRBD2|TRBJ2-7|.
CASSANLAGGSYEQYF
TGTGCCAGCAGCGCAAATCTAGCGGGAGGCTCCTACGAGCAGTACTTC
>TRBV6-5|.|TRBJ1-2|.
CASSYFGDRPNYGYTF
TGTGCCAGCAGTTACTTTGGTGACAGGCCCAACTATGGCTACACCTTC
>TRBV25-1|.|TRBJ1-3|once
CASSVAGENTIYF
TGTGCCAGCAGTGTGGCCGGGGAGAACACCATATATTTT
>TRBV27|.|TRBJ2-1|few
CASSLLGGNEQFF
TGTGCCAGCAGCCTATTGGGAGGCAATGAGCAGTTCTTC
>TRBV10-3|.|TRBJ2-5|.
CAIQEHIGGQETQYF
TGTGCCATCCAAGAGCATATCGGAGGCCAAGAGACCCAGTACTTC
>TRBV7-9|.|TRBJ1-1|once
CASSSFNGGEAFF
TGTGCCAGCAGCTCTTTCAACGGGGGTGAAGCTTTCTTT
>TRBV18|.|TRBJ1-2|.
CASSPSPILTGRGYGYTF
TGTGCCAGCTCACCAAGTCCGATTTTGACCGGCCGGGGCTATGGCTACACCTTC
>TRBV28|TRBD2|TRBJ2-7|.
CASIKAGGHDEQYF
TGTGCCAGCATTAAAGCGGGAGGCCACGACGAGCAGTACTTC
>TRBV7-9|TRBD2|TRBJ2-5|.
CASSLGRTSGGYQETQYF
TGTGCCAGCAGCTTAGGGCGGACTAGCGGGGGATACCAAGAGACCCAGTACTTC
>TRBV10-3|TRBD2|TRBJ2-7|.
CAISVDQRGPYEQYF
TGTGCCATCAGTGTAGACCAGCGGGGCCCCTACGAGCAGTACTTC